This T cell receptor (beta chain) comes out of a study of blood T cell repertoires in COVID-19. Sequencing was performed with immunoSEQ multiplex PCR; in TCRdb, only in-frame clones are kept and a portion is missing. The data show approximately 450,000 clones, 75% to 90% seen once. V dropped 1 base and J dropped 3; count of bases not matched to a gene: 5. The V gene's germline CDR1 is SGHNT and CDR2 YENEEA. The CDR3 is 16 residues long. The sequenced sample was PBMCs or T cells enriched from blood (not recorded which). The rearrangement uses TRBV11-3 and TRBJ2-1, with 8 nucleotides matching TRBD1. This receptor was obtained from a man younger than 40 who had recovered from COVID-19. DNA of the CDR3: TGTGCCAGCAGCTTAGGGACAGGGACTGACTACAATGAGCAGTTCTTC. Translation gives CASSLGTGTDYNEQFF.